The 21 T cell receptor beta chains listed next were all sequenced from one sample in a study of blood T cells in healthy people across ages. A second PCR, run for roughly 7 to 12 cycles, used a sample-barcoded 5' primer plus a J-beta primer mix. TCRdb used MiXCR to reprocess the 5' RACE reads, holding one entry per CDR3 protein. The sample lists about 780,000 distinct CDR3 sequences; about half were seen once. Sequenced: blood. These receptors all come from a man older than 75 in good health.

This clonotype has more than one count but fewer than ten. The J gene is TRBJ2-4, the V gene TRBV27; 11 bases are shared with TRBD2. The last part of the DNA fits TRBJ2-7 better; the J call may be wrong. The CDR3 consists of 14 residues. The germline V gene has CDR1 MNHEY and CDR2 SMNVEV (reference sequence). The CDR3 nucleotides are TGTGCCAGCAGTTTCTCCGGGACTAGCGGCGAGCAGTACTTC. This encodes CASSFSGTSGEQYF.

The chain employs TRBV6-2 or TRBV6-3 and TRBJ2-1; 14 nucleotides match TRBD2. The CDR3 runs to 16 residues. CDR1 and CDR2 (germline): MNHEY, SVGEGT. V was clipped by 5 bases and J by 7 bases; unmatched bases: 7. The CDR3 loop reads CASSKGGLAGGNEQFF. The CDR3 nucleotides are TGTGCCAGCAGTAAGGGAGGACTAGCGGGAGGAAATGAGCAGTTCTTC.

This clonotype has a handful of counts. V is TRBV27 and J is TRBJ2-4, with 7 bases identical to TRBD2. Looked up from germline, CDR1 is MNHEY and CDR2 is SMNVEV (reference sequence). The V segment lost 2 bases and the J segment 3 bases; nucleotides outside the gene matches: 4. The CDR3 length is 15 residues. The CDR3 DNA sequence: TGTGCCAGCAGTTTAGGGTCTAGCGGCAAAAACATTCAGTACTTC. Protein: CASSLGSSGKNIQYF.

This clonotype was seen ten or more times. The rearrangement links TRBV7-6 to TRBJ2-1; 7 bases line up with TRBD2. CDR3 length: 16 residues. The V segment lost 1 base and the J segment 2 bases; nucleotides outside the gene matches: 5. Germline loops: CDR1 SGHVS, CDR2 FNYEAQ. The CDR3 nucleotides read TGTGCCAGCAGCTTAGGGGCTAGCGGAACCTACAATGAGCAGTTCTTC. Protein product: CASSLGASGTYNEQFF.

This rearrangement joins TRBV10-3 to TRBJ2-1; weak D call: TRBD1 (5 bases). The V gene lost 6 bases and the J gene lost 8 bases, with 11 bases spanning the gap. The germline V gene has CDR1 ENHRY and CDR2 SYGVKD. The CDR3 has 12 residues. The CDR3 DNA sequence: TGTGCCATCAGGTCCCTAGGGGATGAGCAGTTCTTC. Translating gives CAIRSLGDEQFF.

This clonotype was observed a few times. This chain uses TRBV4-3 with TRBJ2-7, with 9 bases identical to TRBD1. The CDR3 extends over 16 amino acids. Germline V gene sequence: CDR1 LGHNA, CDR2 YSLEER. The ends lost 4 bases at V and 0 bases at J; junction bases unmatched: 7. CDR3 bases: TGCGCCAGCAGCCGAAATCCGGGACAGGGCTCCTACGAGCAGTACTTC. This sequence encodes CASSRNPGQGSYEQYF.

The CDR3 reads CASRGRGAKNIQYF. The DNA for the CDR3 is TGTGCCAGCAGGGGACGTGGAGCCAAAAACATTCAGTACTTC. The rearrangement links TRBV5-6 to TRBJ2-4, with D perhaps given as TRBD1 or TRBD2 (5 bases each). Per germline, CDR1 SGHDT and CDR2 YYEEEE. There are 14 residues in the CDR3. Trimming shortened V by 5 bases and J by 0 bases, and 9 bases separated the two germline ends.

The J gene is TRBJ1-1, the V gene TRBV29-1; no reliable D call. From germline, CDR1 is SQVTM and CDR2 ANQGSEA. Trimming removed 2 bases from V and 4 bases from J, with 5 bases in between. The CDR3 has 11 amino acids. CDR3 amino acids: CSVERVTEAFF. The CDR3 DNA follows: TGCAGCGTTGAAAGGGTCACTGAAGCTTTCTTT.

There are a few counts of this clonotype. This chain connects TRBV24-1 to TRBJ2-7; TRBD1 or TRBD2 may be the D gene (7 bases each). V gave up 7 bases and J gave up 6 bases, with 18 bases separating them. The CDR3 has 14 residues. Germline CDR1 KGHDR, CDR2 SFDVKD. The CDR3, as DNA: TGTGCCACCAGCCCAGGGGGGGGCCAGTTCGAGCAGTACTTC. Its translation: CATSPGGGQFEQYF.

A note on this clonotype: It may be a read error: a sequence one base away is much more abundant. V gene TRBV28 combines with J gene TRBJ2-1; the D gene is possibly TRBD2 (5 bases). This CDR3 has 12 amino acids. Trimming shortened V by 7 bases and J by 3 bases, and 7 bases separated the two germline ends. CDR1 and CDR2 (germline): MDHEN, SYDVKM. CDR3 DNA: TGTGCCAGCACTAGCCTCTACAATGAGCAGTTCTTC. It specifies CASTSLYNEQFF.

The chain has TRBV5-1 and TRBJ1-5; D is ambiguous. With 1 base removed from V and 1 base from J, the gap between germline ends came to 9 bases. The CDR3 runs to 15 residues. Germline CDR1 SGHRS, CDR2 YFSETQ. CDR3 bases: TGCGCCAGCAGCTTGTTTGGTTTCAGCAATCAGCCCCAGCATTTT. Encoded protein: CASSLFGFSNQPQHF. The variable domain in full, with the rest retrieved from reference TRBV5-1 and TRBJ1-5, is KAGVTQTPRYLIKTRGQQVTLSCSPISGHRSVSWYQQTPGQGLQFLFEYFSETQRNKGNFPGRFSGRQFSNSRSEMNVSTLELGDSALYLCASSLFGFSNQPQHFGDGTRLSIL.

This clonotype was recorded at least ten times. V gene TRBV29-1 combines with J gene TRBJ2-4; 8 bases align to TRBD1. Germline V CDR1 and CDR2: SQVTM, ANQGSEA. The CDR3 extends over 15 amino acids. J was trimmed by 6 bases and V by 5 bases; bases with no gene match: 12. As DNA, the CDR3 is TGCAGCGTTCGGATCGCAGCTGGACAGGGAAACATTCAGTACTTC. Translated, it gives CSVRIAAGQGNIQYF.

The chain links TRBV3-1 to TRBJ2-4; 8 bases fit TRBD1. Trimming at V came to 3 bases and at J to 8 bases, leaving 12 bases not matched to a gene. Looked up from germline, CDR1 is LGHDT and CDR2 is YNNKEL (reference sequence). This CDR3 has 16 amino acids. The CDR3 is CASSHLPTGAADIQYF. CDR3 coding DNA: TGTGCCAGCAGCCATCTGCCGACAGGGGCGGCAGACATTCAGTACTTC. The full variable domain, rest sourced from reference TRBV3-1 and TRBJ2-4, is DTAVSQTPKYLVTQMGNDKSIKCEQNLGHDTMYWYKQDSKKFLKIMFSYNNKELIINETVPNRFSPKSPDKAHLNLHINSLELGDSAVYFCASSHLPTGAADIQYFGAGTRLSVL.

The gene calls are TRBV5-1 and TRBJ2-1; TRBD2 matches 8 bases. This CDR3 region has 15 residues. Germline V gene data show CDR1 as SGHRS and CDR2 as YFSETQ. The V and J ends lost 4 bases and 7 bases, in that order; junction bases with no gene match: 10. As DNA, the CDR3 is TGCGCCAGCAGCAGTCGACTAGCGTCTCAAAATGAGCAGTTCTTC. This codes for CASSSRLASQNEQFF.

The CDR3 reads CAIRSDRAGNEQYF. Written as DNA, the CDR3 is TGTGCCATCAGGTCGGACAGGGCAGGGAATGAGCAGTACTTC. This rearrangement joins TRBV10-3 to TRBJ2-5, with 8 bases lining up with TRBD1. CDR3 length: 14 residues. V shed 6 bases, J shed 11 bases, and the junction held 14 bases outside the gene matches. Germline V CDR1 and CDR2: ENHRY, SYGVKD.

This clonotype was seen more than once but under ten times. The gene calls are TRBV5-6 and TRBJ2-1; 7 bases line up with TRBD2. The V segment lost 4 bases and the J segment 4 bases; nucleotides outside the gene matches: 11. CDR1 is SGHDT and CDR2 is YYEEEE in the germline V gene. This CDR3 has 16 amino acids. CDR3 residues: CASSARAGEIYNEQFF. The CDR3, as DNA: TGTGCCAGCAGCGCCAGGGCGGGAGAGATTTACAATGAGCAGTTCTTC.

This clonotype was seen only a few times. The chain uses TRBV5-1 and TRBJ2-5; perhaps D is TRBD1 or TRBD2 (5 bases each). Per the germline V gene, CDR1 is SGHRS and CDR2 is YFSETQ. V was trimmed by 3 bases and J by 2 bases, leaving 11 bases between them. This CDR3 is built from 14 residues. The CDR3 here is CASSSRDPQETQYF. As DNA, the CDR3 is TGCGCCAGCAGCTCCCGGGACCCGCAAGAGACCCAGTACTTC.

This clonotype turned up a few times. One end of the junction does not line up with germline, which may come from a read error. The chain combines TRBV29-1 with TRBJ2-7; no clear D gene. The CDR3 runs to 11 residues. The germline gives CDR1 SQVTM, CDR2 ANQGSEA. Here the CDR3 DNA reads TGCAGCGTAGAAGTGAGCTACGAGCAGTACTTC. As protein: CSVEVSYEQYF.

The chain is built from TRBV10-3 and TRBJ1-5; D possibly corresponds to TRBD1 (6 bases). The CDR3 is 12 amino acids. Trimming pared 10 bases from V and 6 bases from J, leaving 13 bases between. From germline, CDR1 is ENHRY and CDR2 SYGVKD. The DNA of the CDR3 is TGTGCCACTGGGGGGGGGCGTCAGCCCCAGCATTTT. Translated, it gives CATGGGRQPQHF.

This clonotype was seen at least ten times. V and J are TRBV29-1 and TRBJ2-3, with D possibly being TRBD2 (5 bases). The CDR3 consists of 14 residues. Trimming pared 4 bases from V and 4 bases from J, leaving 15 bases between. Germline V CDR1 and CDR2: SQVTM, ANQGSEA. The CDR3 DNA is TGCAGCGTTGGGCGGAGGAGCGAGGCAGATACGCAGTATTTT. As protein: CSVGRRSEADTQYF.

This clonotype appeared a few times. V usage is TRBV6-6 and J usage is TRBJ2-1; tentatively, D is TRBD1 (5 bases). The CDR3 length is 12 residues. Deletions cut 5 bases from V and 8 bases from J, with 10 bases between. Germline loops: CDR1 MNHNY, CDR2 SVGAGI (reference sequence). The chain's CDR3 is CASSLQDYEQFF. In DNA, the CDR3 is TGTGCCAGCAGTCTACAGGATTATGAGCAGTTCTTC.